A selection of T cell receptor beta chains follows, all from one sample in a study of blood T cell repertoires in COVID-19. The method was immunoSEQ multiplex PCR; TCRdb's version includes in-frame clones alone and lacks a portion of them. The table has more than 150,000 clones, roughly 87% seen once. The material sequenced was PBMCs or T cells enriched from blood (not recorded which). The receptors come from a woman in her twenties or thirties who had recovered from COVID-19. CDR3s include the opening cysteine and the closing phenylalanine or tryptophan. Each record gives: D gene, V gene, CDR3 length, J gene, clone size, CDR3 DNA, CDR3 protein. The D gene is left open where the match is weak. Clone size is given for some rows only: seen once, a few or many times, or a class if the clone is expanded.

D gene: NA
V gene: TRBV11-2
CDR3 length: 14
J gene: TRBJ1-2
clone size: NA
CDR3 DNA: TGTGCCAGCAGCTTAGGTTTCCCAGATACTGGCTACACCTTC
CDR3 protein: CASSLGFPDTGYTF

D gene: NA
V gene: TRBV11-2
CDR3 length: 15
J gene: TRBJ2-7
clone size: NA
CDR3 DNA: TGTGCCAGCAGCTTGGGGGGGACAACCTCCTACGAGCAGTACTTC
CDR3 protein: CASSLGGTTSYEQYF

D gene: TRBD1
V gene: TRBV6-2/TRBV6-3
CDR3 length: 15
J gene: TRBJ2-7
clone size: NA
CDR3 DNA: TGTGCCAGCAGTGATAGGACAGGGAGTCTCTACGAGCAGTACTTC
CDR3 protein: CASSDRTGSLYEQYF

D gene: NA
V gene: TRBV4-2
CDR3 length: 13
J gene: TRBJ2-3
clone size: NA
CDR3 DNA: TGTGCCAGCAGCCGCCTCGGGACAGATACGCAGTATTTT
CDR3 protein: CASSRLGTDTQYF

D gene: NA
V gene: TRBV9
CDR3 length: 12
J gene: TRBJ1-1
clone size: NA
CDR3 DNA: TGTGCCAGCAGCGCGGGCGGGGATGAAGCTTTCTTT
CDR3 protein: CASSAGGDEAFF

D gene: TRBD1
V gene: TRBV7-2
CDR3 length: 14
J gene: TRBJ1-5
clone size: NA
CDR3 DNA: TGTGCCAGCAGCTTAATAGGGGGCACTCAGCCCCAGCATTTT
CDR3 protein: CASSLIGGTQPQHF

D gene: TRBD2
V gene: TRBV6-5
CDR3 length: 15
J gene: TRBJ2-1
clone size: NA
CDR3 DNA: TGTGCCAGCAGCCCGGCTAGCGGGGGTTACAATGAGCAGTTCTTC
CDR3 protein: CASSPASGGYNEQFF

D gene: NA
V gene: TRBV11-2
CDR3 length: 18
J gene: TRBJ1-5
clone size: NA
CDR3 DNA: TGTGCCAGCAGCTTACAACTAGGGACAATGAATAGCAATCAGCCCCAGCATTTT
CDR3 protein: CASSLQLGTMNSNQPQHF

D gene: TRBD1
V gene: TRBV5-1
CDR3 length: 15
J gene: TRBJ1-4
clone size: once
CDR3 DNA: TGCGCCAGCAGCGGAGGCGGACAGGGAGATGAAAAACTGTTTTTT
CDR3 protein: CASSGGGQGDEKLFF

D gene: TRBD2
V gene: TRBV9
CDR3 length: 21
J gene: TRBJ2-7
clone size: NA
CDR3 DNA: TGTGCCAGCAGCGTAGCTCCCTACGTATCTACGACTAGCGGGAGCCTTGGAGAGCAGTACTTC
CDR3 protein: CASSVAPYVSTTSGSLGEQYF

D gene: TRBD2
V gene: TRBV7-3
CDR3 length: 16
J gene: TRBJ2-3
clone size: NA
CDR3 DNA: TGTGCCAGCAGCCACGGGACTAGCGGGGGGGCGGATACGCAGTATTTT
CDR3 protein: CASSHGTSGGADTQYF

D gene: NA
V gene: TRBV30
CDR3 length: 15
J gene: TRBJ1-3
clone size: NA
CDR3 DNA: TGTGCCTGGAGCAACGGTGACATCTCTGGAAACACCATATATTTT
CDR3 protein: CAWSNGDISGNTIYF

D gene: TRBD1
V gene: TRBV10-3
CDR3 length: 14
J gene: TRBJ1-2
clone size: NA
CDR3 DNA: TGTGCCATCAGTGGGAGAGACAGGGACTATGGCTACACCTTC
CDR3 protein: CAISGRDRDYGYTF

D gene: NA
V gene: TRBV6-5
CDR3 length: 15
J gene: TRBJ1-3
clone size: NA
CDR3 DNA: TGTGCCAGCAGCTACAGTGGCAGCTCTGGAAACACCATATATTTT
CDR3 protein: CASSYSGSSGNTIYF

D gene: TRBD1
V gene: TRBV5-1
CDR3 length: 14
J gene: TRBJ1-2
clone size: NA
CDR3 DNA: TGCGCCAGCAGCTGGGGACAGGGAGAGGATGGCTACACCTTC
CDR3 protein: CASSWGQGEDGYTF

D gene: NA
V gene: TRBV7-2
CDR3 length: 12
J gene: TRBJ2-2
clone size: NA
CDR3 DNA: TGTGCCAGCAGCTCCCCAGCCGGGGAGCTGTTTTTT
CDR3 protein: CASSSPAGELFF

D gene: NA
V gene: TRBV28
CDR3 length: 16
J gene: TRBJ1-2
clone size: NA
CDR3 DNA: TGTGCCAGCAGTTTATGGGAGACACAGGGTGGCTATGGCTACACCTTC
CDR3 protein: CASSLWETQGGYGYTF